These 17 T cell receptor beta chains were sequenced from one sample in a study of neurological immune-mediated disorders (dated by TCRdb to between 2018 and 2021). Libraries were made using 5' RACE. Sequencing was performed on an Illumina HiSeq 2500. TCRdb took the public reads, trimmed them with fastp at Q25, ran MiXCR for clone calling and kept in-frame beta chains. CDR3 protein duplicates are merged, each entry listing the most common genes and DNA. Here the sample has tens of thousands of distinct CDR3 sequences; 10% to 15% occur a single time. The ten largest clones capture about 11% of the sample. Sequenced material: PBMCs. The receptors originated from a woman in her fifties or sixties with HTLV-1-associated myelopathy (HAM/TSP).

In its sample, this clonotype was seen many times. The rearrangement links TRBV12-3 or TRBV12-4 to TRBJ2-3; 12 bases are shared with TRBD2. The V and J ends lost 6 bases and 0 bases, in that order; junction bases with no gene match: 7. This CDR3 has 17 amino acids. CDR3 nucleotide sequence: TGTGCCAGCAGGTCCGGGACTAGCGGGTTTAGCACAGATACGCAGTATTTT. Protein product: CASRSGTSGFSTDTQYF.

V gene TRBV7-2 combines with J gene TRBJ2-7; TRBD1 matches at 7 bases. This CDR3 has 14 residues. The V and J ends lost 5 bases and 4 bases, in that order; junction bases with no gene match: 8. Germline V gene sequence: CDR1 SGHTA, CDR2 FQGNSA. In nucleotides, the CDR3 is TGTGCCAGCAGCGACAGGACAGGTGATTACGAGCAGTACTTC. As protein: CASSDRTGDYEQYF.

This clonotype appeared many times. The rearrangement joins TRBV24-1 to TRBJ1-1; 7 bases fit TRBD1. The germline gives CDR1 KGHDR, CDR2 SFDVKD. The CDR3 contains 16 residues. The ends lost 5 bases at V and 4 bases at J; junction bases unmatched: 12. CDR3 residues: CATSGTGAPSATEAFF. The CDR3 bases are TGTGCCACCAGTGGAACAGGGGCCCCATCGGCCACTGAAGCTTTCTTT.

At least ten counts were recorded for this clonotype. The V call is TRBV3-1, the J call TRBJ2-3; D gene uncertain. V was trimmed by 1 base and J by 0 bases, leaving 8 bases between them. Germline V gene data show CDR1 as LGHDT and CDR2 as YNNKEL (reference sequence). This CDR3 has 15 amino acids. CDR3 DNA: TGTGCCAGCAGCCAAGGGGGAATAAGCACAGATACGCAGTATTTT. The encoded protein is CASSQGGISTDTQYF.

This clonotype was counted ten times or more. This chain uses TRBV20-1 with TRBJ2-5, with 7 bases aligning to TRBD1. The CDR3 has 14 amino acids. V trimming: 0 bases; J trimming: 5 bases; junction bases outside the gene matches: 6. CDR1 DFQATT and CDR2 SNEGSKA come from the germline V gene (reference sequence). The CDR3 sequence is CSARDAPGGETQYF. In DNA, the CDR3 is TGCAGTGCTAGAGATGCCCCAGGGGGTGAGACCCAGTACTTC.

This clonotype was observed a handful of times. V is TRBV27 and J is TRBJ1-6; 8 nucleotides agree with TRBD1. This CDR3 has 17 residues. Germline V gene sequence: CDR1 MNHEY, CDR2 SMNVEV (reference sequence). V was clipped by 5 bases and J by 5 bases; unmatched bases: 11. CDR3 DNA sequence: TGTGCCAGCAGTCTCACGTCACAGGGGGGAGATAATTCACCCCTCCACTTT. This gives the protein CASSLTSQGGDNSPLHF.

Many counts were recorded for this clonotype. The chain is built from TRBV9 and TRBJ2-5; 7 bases are a match to TRBD1. CDR3 length equals 16 residues. The V gene's germline CDR1 is SGDLS and CDR2 YYNGEE. V lost 0 bases, J lost 0 bases, and 5 bases stayed unmatched. The CDR3 reads CASSVGPGGYQETQYF. The CDR3 DNA is TGTGCCAGCAGCGTAGGGCCAGGGGGTTACCAAGAGACCCAGTACTTC.

This clonotype was observed many times. This rearrangement joins TRBV29-1 to TRBJ2-3, with a tentative D call TRBD1 (5 bases). CDR1 and CDR2 (germline): SQVTM, ANQGSEA. This CDR3 spans 12 amino acids. Trimming removed 4 bases from V and 2 bases from J, with 7 bases in between. This CDR3 reads CSVGGFTDTQYF. CDR3 nucleotides: TGCAGCGTTGGGGGCTTCACAGATACGCAGTATTTT.

This clonotype was seen repeatedly, ten times or more. The chain couples TRBV4-2 to TRBJ1-4; 7 nucleotides agree with TRBD1. This CDR3 spans 17 amino acids. V lost 3 bases, J lost 3 bases, and 10 bases stayed unmatched. Germline lookup yields CDR1 LGHNA and CDR2 YNFKEQ. The CDR3 spells CASSQNWRQGPNEKLFF. The DNA of the CDR3 is TGTGCCAGCAGCCAGAATTGGAGACAGGGACCTAATGAAAAACTGTTTTTT.

In this sample, this clonotype turned up many times. Sequence at one end of the junction differs from germline and may be a read error. CDR3 DNA sequence: TGTGCCAGCAGTCAAGGGACTAGCGCCTACGAGCAGTACTTC. Amino acids: CASSQGTSAYEQYF. This chain uses TRBV14 with TRBJ2-7; 10 bases match TRBD2. CDR1 is SGHDN and CDR2 is FVKESK in the germline V gene. The CDR3 loop spans 14 amino acids.

This clonotype was seen ten or more times. This chain uses TRBV20-1 with TRBJ2-7; D perhaps matches TRBD2 (6 bases). With 5 bases removed from V and 1 base from J, the gap between germline ends came to 15 bases. The CDR3 consists of 14 residues. In germline, CDR1 is DFQATT, CDR2 SNEGSKA (reference sequence). CDR3 sequence reads: CSADPGLDSYEQYF. CDR3 nucleotides: TGCAGTGCTGACCCGGGACTGGATTCCTACGAGCAGTACTTC.

This clonotype has at least ten counts. The chain has TRBV28 and TRBJ2-7; 8 bases are a match to TRBD1. The length of the CDR3 is 13 residues. With V trimmed by 6 bases and J by 2 bases, 3 bases remained unmatched. Germline CDR1 MDHEN, CDR2 SYDVKM. CDR3 region: CASRPRGPYEQYF. The CDR3 nucleotides are TGTGCCAGCAGGCCCAGGGGGCCCTACGAGCAGTACTTC.

This clonotype showed up many times. This chain joins TRBV20-1 and TRBJ2-1; D assignment may be TRBD1 or TRBD2 (7 bases each). The CDR3 totals 14 residues. From germline, CDR1 is DFQATT and CDR2 SNEGSKA (reference sequence). Between the trimmed V and J ends, which lost 6 bases and 6 bases, there was a span of 18 bases. The CDR3 DNA sequence: TGCAGTGCCAGGGGGGGGAGGGCCCTCAATGAGCAGTTCTTC. This codes for CSARGGRALNEQFF.

This clonotype was recorded many times. The chain is built from TRBV5-1 and TRBJ2-1, with 7 bases aligning to TRBD2. The CDR3 is 16 residues long. Trimming took 4 bases from V and 6 from J; bases not matched to a gene: 13. The germline CDR1 and CDR2 sequences are SGHRS and YFSETQ. CDR3 amino acids: CASSPLRAGVVNEQFF. CDR3 DNA: TGCGCCAGCAGCCCGCTCCGGGCGGGAGTTGTCAATGAGCAGTTCTTC.

Remarks on this clonotype: At one end the junction does not follow the germline gene, possibly because of a read error. The J gene is TRBJ1-5, the V gene TRBV4-1; TRBD1 might be the D (5 bases). The germline V gene encodes CDR1 MGHRA and CDR2 YSYEKL. This CDR3 has 15 residues. The CDR3 sequence: CAISQGGGTYQPQHF. In DNA, the CDR3 is TGCGCCATCAGCCAAGGTGGAGGGACCTATCAGCCCCAGCATTTT.

Many counts were recorded for this clonotype. The J gene is TRBJ2-3, the V gene TRBV5-1, with 9 positions matching TRBD2. The germline V gene has CDR1 SGHRS and CDR2 YFSETQ. The CDR3 extends over 16 amino acids. Trimming removed 0 bases from V and 4 bases from J; junction bases left unmatched: 6. CDR3 coding DNA: TGCGCCAGCAGCTTGGCCATAGCGGGAGATGCAGATACGCAGTATTTT. This codes for CASSLAIAGDADTQYF.

This clonotype has ten or more counts. This chain connects TRBV7-2 to TRBJ2-7; D unclear. The CDR3 extends over 13 amino acids. Germline assignment: CDR1 SGHTA and CDR2 FQGNSA. V was shortened by 2 bases and J by 6 bases, with 11 bases between the two germline ends. CDR3 protein: CASSLQASSEQYF. The CDR3 nucleotides are TGTGCCAGCAGCTTACAGGCCTCTTCCGAGCAGTACTTC.